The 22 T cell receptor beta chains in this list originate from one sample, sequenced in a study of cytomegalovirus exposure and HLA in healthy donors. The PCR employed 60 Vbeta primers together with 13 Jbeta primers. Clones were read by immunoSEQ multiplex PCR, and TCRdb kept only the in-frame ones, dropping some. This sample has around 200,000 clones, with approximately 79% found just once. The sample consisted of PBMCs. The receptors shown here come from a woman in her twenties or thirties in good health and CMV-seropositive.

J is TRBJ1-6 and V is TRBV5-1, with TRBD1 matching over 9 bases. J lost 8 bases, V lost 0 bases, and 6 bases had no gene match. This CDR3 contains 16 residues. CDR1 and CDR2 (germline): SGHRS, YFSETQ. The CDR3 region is CASSLALDRGYSPLHF. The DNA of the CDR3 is TGCGCCAGCAGCTTGGCCCTGGACAGGGGTTATTCACCCCTCCACTTT. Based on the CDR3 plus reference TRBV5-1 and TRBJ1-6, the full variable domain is KAGVTQTPRYLIKTRGQQVTLSCSPISGHRSVSWYQQTPGQGLQFLFEYFSETQRNKGNFPGRFSGRQFSNSRSEMNVSTLELGDSALYLCASSLALDRGYSPLHFGNGTRLTVT.

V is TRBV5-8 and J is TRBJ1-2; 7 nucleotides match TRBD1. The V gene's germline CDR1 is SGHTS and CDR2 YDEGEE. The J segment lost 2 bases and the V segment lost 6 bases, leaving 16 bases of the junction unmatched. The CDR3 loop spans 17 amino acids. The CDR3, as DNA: TGTGCCAGCACCTTCAAGCTACATCCAGGGGGAAACTATGGCTACACCTTC. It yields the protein CASTFKLHPGGNYGYTF.

CDR3 amino acids: CASSPPSDTGELFF. The CDR3 DNA sequence: TGTGCCAGCTCACCGCCCAGTGACACCGGGGAGCTGTTTTTT. J is TRBJ2-2 and V is TRBV18, with D uncertain. Germline V gene data show CDR1 as KGHSH and CDR2 as LQKENI. CDR3 length equals 14 residues. V was trimmed by 3 bases and J by 3 bases, leaving 8 bases between them.

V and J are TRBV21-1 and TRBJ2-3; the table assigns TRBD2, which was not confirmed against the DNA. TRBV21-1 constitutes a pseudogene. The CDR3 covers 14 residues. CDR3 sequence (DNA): TGTGCCAGCAGCACCAAGCGGGGCACAGATACGCAGTATTTT. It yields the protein CASSTKRGTDTQYF.

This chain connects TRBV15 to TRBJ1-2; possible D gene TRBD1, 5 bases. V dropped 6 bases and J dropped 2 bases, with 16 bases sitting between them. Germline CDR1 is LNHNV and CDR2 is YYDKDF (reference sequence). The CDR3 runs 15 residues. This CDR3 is CATRDWEGRNYGYTF. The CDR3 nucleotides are TGTGCCACCAGGGACTGGGAGGGGCGAAACTATGGCTACACCTTC.

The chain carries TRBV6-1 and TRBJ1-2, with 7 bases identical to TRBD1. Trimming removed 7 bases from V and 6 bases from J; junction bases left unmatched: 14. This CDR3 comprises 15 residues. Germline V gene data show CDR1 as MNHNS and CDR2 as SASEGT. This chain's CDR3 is CASTPGPGGVNGYTF. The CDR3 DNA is TGTGCCAGCACCCCCGGGCCAGGGGGAGTGAATGGCTACACCTTC.

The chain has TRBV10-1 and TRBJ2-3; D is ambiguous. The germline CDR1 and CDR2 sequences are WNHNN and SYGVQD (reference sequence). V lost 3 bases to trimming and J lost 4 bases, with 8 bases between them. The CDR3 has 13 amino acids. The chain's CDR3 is CASSDLGPDTQYF. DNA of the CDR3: TGCGCCAGCAGTGATTTGGGCCCAGATACGCAGTATTTT.

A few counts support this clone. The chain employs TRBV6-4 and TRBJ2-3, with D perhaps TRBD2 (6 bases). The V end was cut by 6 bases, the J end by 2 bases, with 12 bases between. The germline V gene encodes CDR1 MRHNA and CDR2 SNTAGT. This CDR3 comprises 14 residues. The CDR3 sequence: CASRGGGVTDTQYF. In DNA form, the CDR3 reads TGTGCCAGCAGGGGCGGAGGGGTCACAGATACGCAGTATTTT.

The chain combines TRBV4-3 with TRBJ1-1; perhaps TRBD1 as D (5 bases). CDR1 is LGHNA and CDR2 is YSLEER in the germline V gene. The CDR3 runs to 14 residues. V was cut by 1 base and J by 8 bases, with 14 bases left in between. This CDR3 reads CASSQARGGLEAFF. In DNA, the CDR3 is TGCGCCAGCAGCCAAGCTCGGGGGGGTCTGGAAGCTTTCTTT.

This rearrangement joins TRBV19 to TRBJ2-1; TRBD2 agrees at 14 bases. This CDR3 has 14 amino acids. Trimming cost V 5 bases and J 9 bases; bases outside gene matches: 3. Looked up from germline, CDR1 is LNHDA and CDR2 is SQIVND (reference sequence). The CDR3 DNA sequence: TGTGCCAGTAGTCCCGGACTAGCGGGAGGTGAGCAGTTCTTC. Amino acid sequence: CASSPGLAGGEQFF.

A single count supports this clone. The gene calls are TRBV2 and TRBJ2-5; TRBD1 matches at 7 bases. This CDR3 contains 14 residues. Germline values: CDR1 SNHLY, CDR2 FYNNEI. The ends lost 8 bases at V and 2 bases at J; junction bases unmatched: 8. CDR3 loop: CASARGWGQETQYF. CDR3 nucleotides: TGTGCCAGCGCCAGGGGGTGGGGACAAGAGACCCAGTACTTC.

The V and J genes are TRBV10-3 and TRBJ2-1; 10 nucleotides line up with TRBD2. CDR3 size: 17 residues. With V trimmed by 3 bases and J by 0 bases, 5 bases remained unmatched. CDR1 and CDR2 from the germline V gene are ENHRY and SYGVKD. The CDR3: CAISDSLAGGSYNEQFF. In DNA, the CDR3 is TGTGCCATCAGTGACAGTTTAGCGGGAGGCTCCTACAATGAGCAGTTCTTC.

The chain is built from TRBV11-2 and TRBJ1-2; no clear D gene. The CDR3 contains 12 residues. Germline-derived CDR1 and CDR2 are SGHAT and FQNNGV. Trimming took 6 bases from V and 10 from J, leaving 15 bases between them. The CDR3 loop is CASSSAGTFYTF. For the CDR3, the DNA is TGTGCCAGCAGTTCAGCGGGCACCTTCTACACCTTC.

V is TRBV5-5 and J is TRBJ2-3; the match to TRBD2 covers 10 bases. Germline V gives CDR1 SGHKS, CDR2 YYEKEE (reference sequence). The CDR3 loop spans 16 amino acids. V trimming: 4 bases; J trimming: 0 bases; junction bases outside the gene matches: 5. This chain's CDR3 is CASSLGLALSTDTQYF. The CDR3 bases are TGTGCCAGCAGCCTGGGACTAGCGCTTAGCACAGATACGCAGTATTTT.

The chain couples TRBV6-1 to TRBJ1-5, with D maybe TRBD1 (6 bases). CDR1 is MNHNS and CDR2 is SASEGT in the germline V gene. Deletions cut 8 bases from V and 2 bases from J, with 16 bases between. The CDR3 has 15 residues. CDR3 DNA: TGTGCCAGCGGTCCACAGGGTGAGGGCAATCAGCCCCAGCATTTT. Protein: CASGPQGEGNQPQHF.

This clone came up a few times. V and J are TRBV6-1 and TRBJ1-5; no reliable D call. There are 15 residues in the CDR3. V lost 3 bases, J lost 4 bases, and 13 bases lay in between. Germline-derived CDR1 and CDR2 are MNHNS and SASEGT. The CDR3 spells CASSDAGVRNQPQHF. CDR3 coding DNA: TGTGCCAGCAGTGATGCGGGTGTCCGGAATCAGCCCCAGCATTTT.

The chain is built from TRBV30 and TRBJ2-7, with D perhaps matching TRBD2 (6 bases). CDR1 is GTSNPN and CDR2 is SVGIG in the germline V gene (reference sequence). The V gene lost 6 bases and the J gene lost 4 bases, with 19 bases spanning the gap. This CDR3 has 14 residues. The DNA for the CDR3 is TGTGCCTGCAGTCCTGTGGAGGGGTCTTACGAGCAGTACTTC. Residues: CACSPVEGSYEQYF.

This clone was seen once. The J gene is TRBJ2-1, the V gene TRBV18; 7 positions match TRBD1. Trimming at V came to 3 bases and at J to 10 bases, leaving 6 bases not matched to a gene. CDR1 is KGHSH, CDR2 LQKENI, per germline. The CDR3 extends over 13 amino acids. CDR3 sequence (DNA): TGTGCCAGCTCACCGTACGACAGGGAGGAGCAGTTCTTC. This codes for CASSPYDREEQFF. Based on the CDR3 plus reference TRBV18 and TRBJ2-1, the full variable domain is NAGVMQNPRHLVRRRGQEARLRCSPMKGHSHVYWYRQLPEEGLKFMVYLQKENIIDESGMPKERFSAEFPKEGPSILRIQQVVRGDSAAYFCASSPYDREEQFFGPGTRLTVL.

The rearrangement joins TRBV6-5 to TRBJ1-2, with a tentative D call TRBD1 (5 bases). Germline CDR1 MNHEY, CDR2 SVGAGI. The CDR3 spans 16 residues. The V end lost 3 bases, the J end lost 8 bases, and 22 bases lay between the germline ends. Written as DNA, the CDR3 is TGTGCCAGCAGTTATTTTTTGACAACAGGTGTTCGGGGCTACACCTTC. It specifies CASSYFLTTGVRGYTF.

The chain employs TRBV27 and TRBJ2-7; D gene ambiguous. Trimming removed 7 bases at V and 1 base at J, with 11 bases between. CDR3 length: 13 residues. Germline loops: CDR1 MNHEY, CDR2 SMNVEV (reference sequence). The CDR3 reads CASTDSLSYEQYF. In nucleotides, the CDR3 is TGTGCCAGCACCGACTCCTTATCCTACGAGCAGTACTTC.

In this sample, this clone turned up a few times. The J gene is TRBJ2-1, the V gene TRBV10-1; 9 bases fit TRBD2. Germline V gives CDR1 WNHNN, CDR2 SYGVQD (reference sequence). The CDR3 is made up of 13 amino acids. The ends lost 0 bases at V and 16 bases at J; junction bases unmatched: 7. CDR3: CASSESTLAGYFF. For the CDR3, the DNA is TGCGCCAGCAGTGAGTCGACGCTAGCGGGGTATTTCTTC.

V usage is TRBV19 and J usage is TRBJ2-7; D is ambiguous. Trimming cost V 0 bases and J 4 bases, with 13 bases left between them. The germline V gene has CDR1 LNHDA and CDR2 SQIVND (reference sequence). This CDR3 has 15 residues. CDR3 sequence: CASSIEPLDIYEQYF. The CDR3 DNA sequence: TGTGCCAGTAGTATAGAACCCCTCGACATTTACGAGCAGTACTTC. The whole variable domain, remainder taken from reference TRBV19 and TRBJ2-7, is DGGITQSPKYLFRKEGQNVTLSCEQNLNHDAMYWYRQDPGQGLRLIYYSQIVNDFQKGDIAEGYSVSREKKESFPLTVTSAQKNPTAFYLCASSIEPLDIYEQYFGPGTRLTVT.